A single sample gave rise to the 16 T cell receptor beta chains below, sequenced in a study of shared clonotypes between healthy human individuals (dated by TCRdb to about 2020). Library construction relied on the immunoSEQ multiplex PCR assay. Not all clones reach the TCRdb copy of this immuneACCESS table, which keeps in-frame sequences only. Checked studies attribute under half of the gap to unresolved V genes and leave the rest unexplained. Present in this sample are some 510,000 clones, around 79% of which were seen just once. About an eighth of the sample rests with the top ten. Sequencing was performed on PBMCs. Receptors originate from a woman between 40 and 55 years old in good health. Some clones in this sample may be carry-over from other donors' samples.

The genes are TRBV18 and TRBJ2-1; TRBD1 aligns across 7 bases. Germline V CDR1 and CDR2: KGHSH, LQKENI. Trimming removed 0 bases from V and 10 bases from J; junction bases left unmatched: 0. The CDR3 has 12 amino acids. CDR3 loop: CASSPPGQEQFF. The CDR3 DNA reads TGTGCCAGCTCACCACCGGGACAGGAGCAGTTCTTC.

The chain carries TRBV18 and TRBJ2-5; 9 bases map to TRBD1. The ends lost 6 bases at V and 3 bases at J; junction bases unmatched: 5. The CDR3 loop spans 14 amino acids. The germline gives CDR1 KGHSH, CDR2 LQKENI. For the CDR3, the DNA is TGTGCCAGCTCCCGGACAGGGGTTGAAGAGACCCAGTACTTC. The encoded protein is CASSRTGVEETQYF.

CDR3 sequence: CASSEDVRESSPLHF. For the CDR3, the DNA is TGTGCCAGCAGTGAAGACGTCAGGGAATCCTCACCCCTCCACTTT. The V and J genes are TRBV6-1 and TRBJ1-6; weak D call: TRBD1 (5 bases). In germline, CDR1 is MNHNS, CDR2 SASEGT. Trimming removed 1 base at V and 10 bases at J, with 14 bases between. The CDR3 length is 15 residues.

This chain connects TRBV10-3 to TRBJ1-1; D unclear. This CDR3 contains 13 residues. The germline CDR1 and CDR2 sequences are ENHRY and SYGVKD. Trimming left V 3 bases short and J 2 bases short, with 7 bases between. CDR3: CAISDFGNTEAFF. CDR3 in DNA: TGTGCCATCAGTGATTTCGGCAACACTGAAGCTTTCTTT.

V and J are TRBV30 and TRBJ2-1; 14 nucleotides align to TRBD2. Trimming cost V 4 bases and J 8 bases; bases outside gene matches: 10. Germline loops: CDR1 GTSNPN, CDR2 SVGIG (reference sequence). The CDR3 runs 16 residues. CDR3 nucleotides: TGTGCCTGGACGGGGGGACTAGCGGGAGCGGCGTATGAGCAGTTCTTC. Its protein product is CAWTGGLAGAAYEQFF.

V and J are TRBV9 and TRBJ2-7; 7 bases fit TRBD1. V lost 4 bases, J lost 6 bases, and 7 bases stayed unmatched. Germline lookup yields CDR1 SGDLS and CDR2 YYNGEE. The CDR3 contains 13 residues. DNA of the CDR3: TGTGCCAGCAGCACTCGACAGGGTCTCGAGCAGTACTTC. It yields the protein CASSTRQGLEQYF.

This clone was seen only a few times. The chain links TRBV4-1 to TRBJ1-1; D is undetermined. Germline lookup yields CDR1 MGHRA and CDR2 YSYEKL. This CDR3 is built from 13 residues. V gave up 0 bases and J gave up 10 bases, with 12 bases separating them. The CDR3 sequence is CASSQDEGQRAFF. The CDR3 DNA is TGCGCCAGCAGCCAAGACGAAGGGCAGAGAGCTTTCTTT.

The chain recombines TRBV7-9 with TRBJ2-3, with D perhaps TRBD1 (5 bases). CDR3 length equals 18 residues. The germline V and J ends were trimmed by 5 bases and 0 bases, with 21 bases remaining between them. Per germline, CDR1 SEHNR and CDR2 FQNEAQ (reference sequence). This CDR3 is CASSPPPWGPSSTDTQYF. The DNA of the CDR3 is TGTGCCAGCAGCCCTCCCCCTTGGGGCCCCTCTAGCACAGATACGCAGTATTTT.

The chain combines TRBV2 with TRBJ1-5, with TRBD1 identical over 7 bases. The CDR3 runs 17 residues. Unmatched junction bases numbered 14, after V lost 6 bases and J lost 3 bases. Germline CDR1 reads SNHLY; CDR2 reads FYNNEI. For the CDR3, the DNA is TGTGCCAGCAGCCCAACCGGTGAGGGGGCTTTCAATCAGCCCCAGCATTTT. The encoded protein is CASSPTGEGAFNQPQHF.

This clone has just a few counts. The genes are TRBV6-6 and TRBJ2-7; perhaps D is TRBD1 or TRBD2 (5 bases each). Between the trimmed V and J ends, which lost 0 bases and 6 bases, there was a span of 9 bases. CDR1 MNHNY and CDR2 SVGAGI come from the germline V gene (reference sequence). The CDR3 loop spans 13 amino acids. The DNA of the CDR3 is TGTGCCAGCAGTTACTCCAGGGAGCTCGAGCAGTACTTC. Translated, it gives CASSYSRELEQYF.

The count of this clone is one. CDR3 bases: TGTGCCAGCAGTATGAAGGGGGGCCAAGAGACCCAGTACTTC. Translating gives CASSMKGGQETQYF. The J gene is TRBJ2-5, the V gene TRBV7-2; D may be TRBD1 or TRBD2 (6 bases each). Germline V gene sequence: CDR1 SGHTA, CDR2 FQGNSA. The CDR3 consists of 14 residues. Trimming cost V 6 bases and J 1 base, with 12 bases left between them.

V and J are TRBV5-6 and TRBJ1-5; 8 positions match TRBD1. The ends lost 0 bases at V and 4 bases at J; junction bases unmatched: 12. Looked up from germline, CDR1 is SGHDT and CDR2 is YYEEEE. The CDR3 totals 18 residues. CDR3 nucleotide sequence: TGTGCCAGCAGCTTGGGTCCTAGGCAGGGGGCGAGGAATCAGCCCCAGCATTTT. Translation gives CASSLGPRQGARNQPQHF.

The chain joins TRBV28 to TRBJ2-7; no clear D. Germline CDR1 is MDHEN and CDR2 is SYDVKM. This CDR3 contains 14 residues. Trimming shortened V by 5 bases and J by 2 bases, and 13 bases separated the two germline ends. The CDR3 DNA follows: TGTGCCAGCAGTCCCGCCGATCAAGCCTACGAGCAGTACTTC. Protein: CASSPADQAYEQYF.

The chain recombines TRBV28 with TRBJ2-7; 8 nucleotides line up with TRBD2. From germline, CDR1 is MDHEN and CDR2 SYDVKM. Losses at the gene ends were 6 bases for V and 0 bases for J; bases not matched to a gene: 4. There are 14 residues in the CDR3. The CDR3 protein is CASRKTSVSYEQYF. Here the CDR3 DNA reads TGTGCCAGCAGAAAGACTAGCGTCTCCTACGAGCAGTACTTC.

The V and J genes are TRBV6-1 and TRBJ2-5; 12 bases map to TRBD2. CDR3 length equals 16 residues. Germline lookup yields CDR1 MNHNS and CDR2 SASEGT. J lost 2 bases, V lost 4 bases, and 5 bases had no gene match. DNA of the CDR3: TGTGCCAGCAGTGGCGGGACTAGCGGGTGGCAAGAGACCCAGTACTTC. Translated, it gives CASSGGTSGWQETQYF.

This clone was found a few times. The chain couples TRBV7-9 to TRBJ2-4; 9 bases agree with TRBD1. CDR3 length: 15 residues. Unmatched junction bases numbered 3, after V lost 5 bases and J lost 1 base. Looked up from germline, CDR1 is SEHNR and CDR2 is FQNEAQ (reference sequence). CDR3 nucleotides: TGTGCCAGCAGCCGGACAGGGGTGGCCAAAAACATTCAGTACTTC. It specifies CASSRTGVAKNIQYF.